This T cell receptor beta chain was documented in a study of tumor-infiltrating lymphocytes in localized non-small cell lung cancer. Using immunoSEQ multiplex PCR, the repertoire was profiled, and TCRdb retains in-frame clones only, with some absent. The sample includes roughly 8,500 clones, 81% seen only once; the top ten take over 7.5%. With 4 bases removed from V and 0 bases from J, the gap between germline ends came to 7 bases. CDR3 length: 13 residues. CDR1 is SGHTA, CDR2 FQGNSA, per germline. The TCR was taken from a human donor with non-small cell lung cancer. Sequenced material: uninvolved lung tissue not adjacent to the tumor. V is TRBV7-2 and J is TRBJ2-7; D unclear. The CDR3 region has the DNA TGTGCCAGCAGCTGGTTGGGCTCCTACGAGCAGTACTTC. Residues: CASSWLGSYEQYF. The whole variable domain, filled in from reference TRBV7-2 and TRBJ2-7, reads GAGVSQSPSNKVTEKGKDVELRCDPISGHTALYWYRQSLGQGLEFLIYFQGNSAPDKSGLPSDRFSAERTGGSVSTLTIQRTQQEDSAVYLCASSWLGSYEQYFGPGTRLTVT.